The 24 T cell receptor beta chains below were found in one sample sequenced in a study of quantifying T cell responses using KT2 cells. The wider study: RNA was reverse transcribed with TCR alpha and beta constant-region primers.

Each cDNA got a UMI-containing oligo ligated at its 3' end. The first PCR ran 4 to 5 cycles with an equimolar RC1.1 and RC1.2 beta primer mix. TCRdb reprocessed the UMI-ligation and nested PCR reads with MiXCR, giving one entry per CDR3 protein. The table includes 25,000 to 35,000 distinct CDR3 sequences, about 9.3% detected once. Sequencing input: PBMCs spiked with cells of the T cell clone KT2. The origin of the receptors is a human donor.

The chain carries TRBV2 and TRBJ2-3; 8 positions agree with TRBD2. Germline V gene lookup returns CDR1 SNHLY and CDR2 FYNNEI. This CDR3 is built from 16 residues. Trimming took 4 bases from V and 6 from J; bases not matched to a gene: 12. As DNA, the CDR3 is TGTGCCAGCAGTGGGATGGAGGGACTAGTGGCGGATACGCAGTATTTT. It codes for CASSGMEGLVADTQYF.

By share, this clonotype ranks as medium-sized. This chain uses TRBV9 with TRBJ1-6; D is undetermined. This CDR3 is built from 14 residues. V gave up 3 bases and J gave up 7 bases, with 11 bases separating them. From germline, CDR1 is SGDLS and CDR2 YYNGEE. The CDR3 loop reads CASSADGLNSPLHF. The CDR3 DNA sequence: TGTGCCAGCAGCGCCGACGGGCTGAATTCACCCCTCCACTTT. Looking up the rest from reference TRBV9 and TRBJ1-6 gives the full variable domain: DSGVTQTPKHLITATGQRVTLRCSPRSGDLSVYWYQQSLDQGLQFLIQYYNGEERAKGNILERFSAQQFPDLHSELNLSSLELGDSALYFCASSADGLNSPLHFGNGTRLTVT.

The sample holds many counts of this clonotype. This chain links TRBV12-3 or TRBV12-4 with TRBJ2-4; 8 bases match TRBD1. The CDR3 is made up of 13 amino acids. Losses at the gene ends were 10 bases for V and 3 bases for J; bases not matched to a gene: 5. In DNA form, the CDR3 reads TGTGCCACGAAGGACAGGGACAAAAACATTCAGTACTTC. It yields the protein CATKDRDKNIQYF.

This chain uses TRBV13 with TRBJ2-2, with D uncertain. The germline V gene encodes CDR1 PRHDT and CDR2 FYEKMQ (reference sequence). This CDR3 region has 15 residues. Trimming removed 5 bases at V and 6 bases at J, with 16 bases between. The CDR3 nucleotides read TGTGCCAGCAGCCTCCTCGGCCTAGATGCCGGGGAGCTGTTTTTT. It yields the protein CASSLLGLDAGELFF.

CDR3 sequence: CASSHPDSNYGYTF. As DNA, the CDR3 is TGCGCCAGCAGCCATCCGGACAGCAACTATGGCTACACCTTC. The chain carries TRBV5-1 and TRBJ1-2, with D tentatively TRBD1 (6 bases). The CDR3 is made up of 14 amino acids. V was pared by 4 bases and J by 2 bases, with 12 bases between. CDR1 is SGHRS and CDR2 is YFSETQ in the germline V gene. The full variable domain, completed using reference TRBV5-1 and TRBJ1-2, is KAGVTQTPRYLIKTRGQQVTLSCSPISGHRSVSWYQQTPGQGLQFLFEYFSETQRNKGNFPGRFSGRQFSNSRSEMNVSTLELGDSALYLCASSHPDSNYGYTFGSGTRLTVV.

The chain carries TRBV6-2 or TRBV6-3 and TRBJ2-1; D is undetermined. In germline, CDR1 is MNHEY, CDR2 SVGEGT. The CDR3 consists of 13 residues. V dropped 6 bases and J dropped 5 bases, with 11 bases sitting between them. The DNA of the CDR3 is TGTGCCAGCAGATATAATTACAACAATGAGCAGTTCTTC. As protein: CASRYNYNNEQFF.

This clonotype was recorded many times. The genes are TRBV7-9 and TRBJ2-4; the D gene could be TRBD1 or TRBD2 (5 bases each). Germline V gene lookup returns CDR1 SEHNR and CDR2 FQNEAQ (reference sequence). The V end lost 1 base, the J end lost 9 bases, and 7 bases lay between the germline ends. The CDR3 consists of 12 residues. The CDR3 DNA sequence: TGTGCCAGCAGCTTAGAGGGGAGCATTCAGTACTTC. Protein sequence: CASSLEGSIQYF.

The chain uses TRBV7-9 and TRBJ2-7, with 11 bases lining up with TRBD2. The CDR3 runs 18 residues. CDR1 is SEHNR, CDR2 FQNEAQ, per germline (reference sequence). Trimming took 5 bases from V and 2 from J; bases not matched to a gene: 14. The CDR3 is CASSRGTSGNLDAYEQYF. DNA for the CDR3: TGTGCCAGCAGCCGCGGGACTAGCGGTAACCTCGACGCCTACGAGCAGTACTTC.

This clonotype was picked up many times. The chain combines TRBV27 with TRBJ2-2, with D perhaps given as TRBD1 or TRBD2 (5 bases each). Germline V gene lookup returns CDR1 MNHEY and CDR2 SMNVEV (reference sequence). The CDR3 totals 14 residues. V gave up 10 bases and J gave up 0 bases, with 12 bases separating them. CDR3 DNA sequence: TGTGCCACCGGGACGGTTTCGAACACCGGGGAGCTGTTTTTT. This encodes CATGTVSNTGELFF.

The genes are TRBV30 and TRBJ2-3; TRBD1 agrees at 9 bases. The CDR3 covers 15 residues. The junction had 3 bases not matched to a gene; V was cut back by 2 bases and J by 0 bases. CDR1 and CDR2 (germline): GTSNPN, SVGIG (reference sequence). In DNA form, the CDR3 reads TGTGCCTGGAGTTCCGGGACAGGGAGCACAGATACGCAGTATTTT. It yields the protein CAWSSGTGSTDTQYF.

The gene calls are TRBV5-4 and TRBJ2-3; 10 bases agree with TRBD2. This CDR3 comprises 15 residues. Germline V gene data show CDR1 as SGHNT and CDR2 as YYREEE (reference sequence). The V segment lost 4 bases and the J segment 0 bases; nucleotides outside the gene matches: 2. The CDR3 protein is CASSSSGGSTDTQYF. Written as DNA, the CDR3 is TGTGCCAGCAGCAGTAGCGGGGGGAGCACAGATACGCAGTATTTT.

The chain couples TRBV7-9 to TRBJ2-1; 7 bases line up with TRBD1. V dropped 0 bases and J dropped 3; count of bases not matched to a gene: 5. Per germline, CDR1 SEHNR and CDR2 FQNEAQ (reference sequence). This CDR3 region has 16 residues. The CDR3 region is CASSLAYRGVYNEQFF. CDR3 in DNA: TGTGCCAGCAGCTTAGCATACAGGGGAGTCTACAATGAGCAGTTCTTC.

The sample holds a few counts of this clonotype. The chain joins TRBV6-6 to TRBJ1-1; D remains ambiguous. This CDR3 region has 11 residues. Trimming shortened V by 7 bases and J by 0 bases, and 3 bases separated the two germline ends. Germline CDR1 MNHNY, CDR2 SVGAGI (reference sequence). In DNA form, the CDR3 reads TGTGCCAGCATTCTGAACACTGAAGCTTTCTTT. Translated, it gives CASILNTEAFF.

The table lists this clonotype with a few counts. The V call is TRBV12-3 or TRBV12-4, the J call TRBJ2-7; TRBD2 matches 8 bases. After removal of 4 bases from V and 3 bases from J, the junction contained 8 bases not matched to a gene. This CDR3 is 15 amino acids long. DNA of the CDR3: TGTGCCAGCAGTTCTGCCGGGAGGGCCGTCTACGAGCAGTACTTC. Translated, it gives CASSSAGRAVYEQYF.

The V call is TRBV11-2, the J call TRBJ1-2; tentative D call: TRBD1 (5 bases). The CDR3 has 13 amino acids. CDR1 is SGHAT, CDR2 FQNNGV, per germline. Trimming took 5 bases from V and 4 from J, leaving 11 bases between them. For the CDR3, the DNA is TGTGCCAGCAGCCCTACCCAGGGCTATGGCTACACCTTC. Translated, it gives CASSPTQGYGYTF.

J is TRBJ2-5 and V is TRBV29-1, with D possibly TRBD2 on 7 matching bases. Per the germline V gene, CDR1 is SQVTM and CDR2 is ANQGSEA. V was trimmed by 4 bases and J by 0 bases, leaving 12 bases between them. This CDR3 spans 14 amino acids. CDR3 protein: CSVVGGQYQETQYF. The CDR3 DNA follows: TGCAGCGTTGTCGGGGGGCAGTACCAAGAGACCCAGTACTTC.

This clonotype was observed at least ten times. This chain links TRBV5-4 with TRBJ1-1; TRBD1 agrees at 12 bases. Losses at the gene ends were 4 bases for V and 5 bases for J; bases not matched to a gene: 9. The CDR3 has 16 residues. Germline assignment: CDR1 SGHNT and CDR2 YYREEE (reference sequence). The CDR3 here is CASSTRDRGRRTEAFF. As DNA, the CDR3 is TGTGCCAGCAGCACCCGGGACAGGGGGCGGAGGACTGAAGCTTTCTTT. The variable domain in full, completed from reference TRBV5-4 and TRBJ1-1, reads ETGVTQSPTHLIKTRGQQVTLRCSSQSGHNTVSWYQQALGQGPQFIFQYYREEENGRGNFPPRFSGLQFPNYSSELNVNALELDDSALYLCASSTRDRGRRTEAFFGQGTRLTVV.

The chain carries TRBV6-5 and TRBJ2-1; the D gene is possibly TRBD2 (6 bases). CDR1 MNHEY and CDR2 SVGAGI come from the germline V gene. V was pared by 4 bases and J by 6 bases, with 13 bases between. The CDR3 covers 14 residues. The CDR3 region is CASSFGGGSNEQFF. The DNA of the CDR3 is TGTGCCAGCAGTTTCGGGGGAGGAAGCAATGAGCAGTTCTTC.

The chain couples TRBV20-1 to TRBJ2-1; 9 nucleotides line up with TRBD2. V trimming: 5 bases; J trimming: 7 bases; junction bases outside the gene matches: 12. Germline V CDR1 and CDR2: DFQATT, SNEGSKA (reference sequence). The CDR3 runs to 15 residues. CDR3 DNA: TGCAGTGCTTACACGGGGCGGGGGGGCCGGAATGAGCAGTTCTTC. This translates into CSAYTGRGGRNEQFF.

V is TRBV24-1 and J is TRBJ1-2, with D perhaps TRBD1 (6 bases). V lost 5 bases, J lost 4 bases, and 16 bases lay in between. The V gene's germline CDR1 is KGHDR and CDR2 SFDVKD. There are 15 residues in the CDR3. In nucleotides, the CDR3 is TGTGCCACCAGTGTGCGGGGGGCGCTTTCCTATGGCTACACCTTC. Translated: CATSVRGALSYGYTF.

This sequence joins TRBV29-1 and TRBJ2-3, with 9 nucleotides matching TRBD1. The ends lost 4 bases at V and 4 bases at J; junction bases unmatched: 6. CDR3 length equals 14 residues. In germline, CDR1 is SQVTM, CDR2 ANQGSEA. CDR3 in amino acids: CSVGPRQGADTQYF. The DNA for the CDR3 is TGCAGCGTTGGCCCTCGACAGGGGGCAGATACGCAGTATTTT.

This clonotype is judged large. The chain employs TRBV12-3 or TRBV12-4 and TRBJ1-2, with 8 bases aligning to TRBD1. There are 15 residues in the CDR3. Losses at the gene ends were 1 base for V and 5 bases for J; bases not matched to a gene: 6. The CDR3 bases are TGTGCCAGCAGTTTAGAGGCAGGGGGCGTTTATGGCTACACCTTC. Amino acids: CASSLEAGGVYGYTF.

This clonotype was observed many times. This chain's CDR3 is CAYTGTVSYEQYF. DNA of the CDR3: TGTGCCTACACCGGGACGGTCTCCTACGAGCAGTACTTC. V and J are TRBV6-2 or TRBV6-3 and TRBJ2-7; D might be TRBD1 or TRBD2, each matching 5 bases. The germline V gene has CDR1 MNHEY and CDR2 SVGEGT. The CDR3 has 13 amino acids. Deletions cut 11 bases from V and 0 bases from J, with 14 bases between.

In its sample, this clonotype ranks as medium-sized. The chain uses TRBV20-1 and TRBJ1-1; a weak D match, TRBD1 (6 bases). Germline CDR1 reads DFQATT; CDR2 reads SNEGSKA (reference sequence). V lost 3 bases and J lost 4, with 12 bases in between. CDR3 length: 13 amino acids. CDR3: CSASGGQVTEAFF. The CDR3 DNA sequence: TGCAGTGCTAGTGGGGGCCAGGTCACTGAAGCTTTCTTT.